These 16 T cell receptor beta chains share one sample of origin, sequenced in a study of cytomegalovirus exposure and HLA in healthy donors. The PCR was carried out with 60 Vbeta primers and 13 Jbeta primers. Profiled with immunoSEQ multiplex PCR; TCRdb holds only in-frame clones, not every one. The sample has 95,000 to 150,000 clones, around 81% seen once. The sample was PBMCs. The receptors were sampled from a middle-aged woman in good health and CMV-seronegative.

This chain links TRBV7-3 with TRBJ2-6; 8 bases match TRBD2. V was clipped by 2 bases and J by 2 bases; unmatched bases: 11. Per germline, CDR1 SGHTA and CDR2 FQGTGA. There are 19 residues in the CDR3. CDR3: CASSLLTGLEIPGANVLTF. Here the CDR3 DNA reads TGTGCCAGCAGCTTACTGACGGGACTAGAGATTCCTGGGGCCAACGTCCTGACTTTC.

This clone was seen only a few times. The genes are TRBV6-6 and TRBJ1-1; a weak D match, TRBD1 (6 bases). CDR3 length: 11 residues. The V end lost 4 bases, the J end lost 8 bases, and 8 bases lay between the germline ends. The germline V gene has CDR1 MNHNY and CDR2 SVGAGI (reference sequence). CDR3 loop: CASSSGQEAFF. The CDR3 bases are TGTGCCAGCAGTTCCGGACAGGAAGCTTTCTTT.

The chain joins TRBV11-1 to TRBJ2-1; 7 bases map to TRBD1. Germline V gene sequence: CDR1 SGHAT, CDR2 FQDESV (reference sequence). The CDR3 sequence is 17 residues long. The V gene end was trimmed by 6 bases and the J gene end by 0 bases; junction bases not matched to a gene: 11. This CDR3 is CASRSGTVSSSYNEQFF. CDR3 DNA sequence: TGTGCCAGCAGGTCCGGGACAGTTAGTAGCTCCTACAATGAGCAGTTCTTC.

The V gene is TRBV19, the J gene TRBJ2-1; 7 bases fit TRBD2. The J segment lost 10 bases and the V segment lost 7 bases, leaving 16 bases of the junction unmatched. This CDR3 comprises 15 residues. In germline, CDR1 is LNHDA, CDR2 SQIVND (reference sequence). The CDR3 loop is CASTRRRELRVEQFF. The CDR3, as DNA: TGTGCCAGTACGCGACGGCGGGAGCTTAGAGTCGAGCAGTTCTTC.

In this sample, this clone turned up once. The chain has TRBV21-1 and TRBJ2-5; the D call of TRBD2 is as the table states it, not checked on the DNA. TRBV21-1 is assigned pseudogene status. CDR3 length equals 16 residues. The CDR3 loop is CASSNRASAGGETQYF. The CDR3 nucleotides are TGTGCCAGCAGCAACCGTGCGTCCGCGGGGGGGGAGACCCAGTACTTC.

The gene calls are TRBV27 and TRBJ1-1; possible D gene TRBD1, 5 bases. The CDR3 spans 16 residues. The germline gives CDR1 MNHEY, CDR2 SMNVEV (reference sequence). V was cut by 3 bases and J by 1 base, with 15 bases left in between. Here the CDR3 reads CASSFFQGTSNTEAFF. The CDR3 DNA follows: TGTGCCAGCAGTTTCTTTCAGGGCACCTCGAACACTGAAGCTTTCTTT.

The CDR3 DNA follows: TGTGCCAGCAGCTTGTCGCTAGTAGGTGAGCAGTTCTTC. Protein product: CASSLSLVGEQFF. The rearrangement joins TRBV5-6 to TRBJ2-1; no definite D call. The germline CDR1 and CDR2 sequences are SGHDT and YYEEEE. Between the trimmed V and J ends, which lost 1 base and 9 bases, there was a span of 11 bases. The CDR3 is 13 residues long. The full variable domain, completed using reference TRBV5-6 and TRBJ2-1, is DAGVTQSPTHLIKTRGQQVTLRCSPKSGHDTVSWYQQALGQGPQFIFQYYEEEERQRGNFPDRFSGHQFPNYSSELNVNALLLGDSALYLCASSLSLVGEQFFGPGTRLTVL.

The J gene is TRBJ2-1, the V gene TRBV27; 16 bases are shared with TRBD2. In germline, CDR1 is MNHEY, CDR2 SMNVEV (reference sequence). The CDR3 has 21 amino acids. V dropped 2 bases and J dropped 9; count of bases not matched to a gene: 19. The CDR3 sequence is CASSLAGTSGGAPDPITEQFF. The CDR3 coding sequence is TGTGCCAGCAGTTTAGCCGGGACTAGCGGGGGGGCTCCGGACCCTATCACTGAGCAGTTCTTC.

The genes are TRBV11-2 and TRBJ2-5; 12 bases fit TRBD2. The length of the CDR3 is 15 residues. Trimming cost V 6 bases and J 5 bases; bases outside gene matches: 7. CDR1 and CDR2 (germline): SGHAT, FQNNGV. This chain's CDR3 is CASSTSGGPGETQYF. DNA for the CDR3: TGTGCCAGCAGTACTAGCGGGGGGCCGGGGGAGACCCAGTACTTC.

CDR3 residues: CASTTGQSRETQYF. Here the CDR3 DNA reads TGTGCCAGCACCACGGGACAGAGTCGAGAGACCCAGTACTTC. The chain has TRBV6-5 and TRBJ2-5, with 7 bases lining up with TRBD1. This CDR3 comprises 14 residues. With 7 bases clipped from V and 4 bases from J, the junction kept 9 bases outside the gene matches. Germline-derived CDR1 and CDR2 are MNHEY and SVGAGI.

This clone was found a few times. Here the CDR3 reads CASSLAGTASGNTIYF. In DNA form, the CDR3 reads TGCGCCAGCAGCTTGGCTGGGACAGCCTCTGGAAACACCATATATTTT. The chain couples TRBV5-1 to TRBJ1-3, with TRBD1 matching 7 bases. J lost 0 bases, V lost 0 bases, and 3 bases had no gene match. CDR3 length: 16 residues. Per the germline V gene, CDR1 is SGHRS and CDR2 is YFSETQ. The whole variable domain, remainder taken from reference TRBV5-1 and TRBJ1-3, is KAGVTQTPRYLIKTRGQQVTLSCSPISGHRSVSWYQQTPGQGLQFLFEYFSETQRNKGNFPGRFSGRQFSNSRSEMNVSTLELGDSALYLCASSLAGTASGNTIYFGEGSWLTVV.

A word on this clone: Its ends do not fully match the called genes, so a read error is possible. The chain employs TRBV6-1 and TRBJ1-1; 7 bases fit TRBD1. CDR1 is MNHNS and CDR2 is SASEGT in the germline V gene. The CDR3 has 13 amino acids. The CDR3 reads CAGRRGRNTEAFF. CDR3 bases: TGCGCGGGAAGAAGGGGGCGGAACACTGAAGCTTTCTTT.

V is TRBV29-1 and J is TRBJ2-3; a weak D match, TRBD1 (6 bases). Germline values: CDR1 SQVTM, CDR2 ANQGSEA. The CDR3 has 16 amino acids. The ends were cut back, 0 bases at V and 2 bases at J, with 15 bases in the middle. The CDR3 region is CSVEDLQTGLTDTQYF. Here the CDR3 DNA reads TGCAGCGTTGAAGATCTTCAGACAGGCCTCACAGATACGCAGTATTTT.

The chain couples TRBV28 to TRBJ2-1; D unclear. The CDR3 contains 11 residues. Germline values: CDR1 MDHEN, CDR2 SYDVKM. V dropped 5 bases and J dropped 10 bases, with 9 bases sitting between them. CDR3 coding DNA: TGTGCCAGCAGTCTCCAGAGGGAGCAGTTCTTC. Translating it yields CASSLQREQFF.

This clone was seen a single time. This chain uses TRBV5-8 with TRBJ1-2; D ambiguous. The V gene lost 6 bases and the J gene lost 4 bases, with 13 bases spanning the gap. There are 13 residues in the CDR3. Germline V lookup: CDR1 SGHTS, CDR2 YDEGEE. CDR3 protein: CASTISDIYGYTF. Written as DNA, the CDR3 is TGTGCCAGCACTATCTCAGACATCTATGGCTACACCTTC.

The CDR3 coding sequence is TGTGCCAGCAGCGTAGGCCAAGGGACAGCCAAAGAGACCCAGTACTTC. Protein product: CASSVGQGTAKETQYF. This chain connects TRBV9 to TRBJ2-5; 7 bases fit TRBD1. Germline V gene sequence: CDR1 SGDLS, CDR2 YYNGEE. V was clipped by 0 bases and J by 3 bases; unmatched bases: 8. The CDR3 is 16 residues long. Full variable domain (rest looked up from reference TRBV9 and TRBJ2-5): DSGVTQTPKHLITATGQRVTLRCSPRSGDLSVYWYQQSLDQGLQFLIQYYNGEERAKGNILERFSAQQFPDLHSELNLSSLELGDSALYFCASSVGQGTAKETQYFGPGTRLLVL.